This T cell receptor beta chain appears in the sequencing data of a study of cytomegalovirus exposure and HLA in healthy donors (dated by TCRdb to 2016 to 2017). As for the study more broadly: According to an earlier analysis of 550 to 700 of the donors, 200 million or so T cells yielded 95 million to 140 million unique TCR beta sequences and about 300 Gb of sequence data. Among 300 to 500 genotyped donors of the cohort, an average of about 220,000 unique TCR beta nucleotide sequences was sequenced per donor, of which roughly 17% were non-productive. High-throughput TCR immunosequencing, statistical association of individual TCRs with disease status, and machine learning were combined to predict cytomegalovirus infection status. The study aimed to test whether signatures of past pathogen exposure could be identified by cataloging public T cell receptors. In addition to the first cohort of 650 to 750 subjects, a separate validation cohort of over 90 different subjects was used. The study used immunosequencing to profile the T cell repertoires of several hundred subjects and linked those repertoires to cytomegalovirus serostatus. An early release covering some 640 HLA-typed donors comprised approximately 290 gigabases of sequencing data and around 86 million unique TCR sequences. An earlier analysis of approximately 500 of the donors applied high-throughput TCR beta sequencing to assess whether each TCR beta V gene segment acted as functional or pseudogenic. Every repertoire in the discovery cohort had been generated on one and the same sequencing platform. Both class I and class II loci were covered by HLA typing, at four-digit resolution. Donor age, sex, ethnicity and CMV serostatus were compiled alongside the repertoire data. Genome-wide SNP genotypes for about 55% of the roughly 670 donors were used in a later genetic analysis, which treated that subset as a discovery cohort. A later analysis re-analyzed previously published TCR beta repertoires from 666 donors and added high-resolution HLA genotyping to study TCR occurrence patterns. Four or five DR-DQ haplotypes were treated as single units for association and clustering because of strong linkage in the cohort. The number of typed donors differed by locus: about 620-640 for A, B, C, DRB1 and DQB1; approximately 520 for DQA1; around 580 for DPA1; and about 450 for DPB1. Of the roughly 390 genotyped donors, over 80% were placed in the genetic ancestry cluster associated with self-reported Caucasian donors. The later analysis used no new phenotypic data to find candidate immune exposures, relying instead on TCR beta sequences and their occurrence across donors. Results and caveats for the whole study, not just this receptor: A later analysis reported that several top co-occurrence clusters appeared linked to parvovirus B19, influenza, CMV and Epstein-Barr virus. In vitro tests confirmed that a few of the cytomegalovirus-associated TCR beta chains recognize cytomegalovirus antigens. Across donors, most TCR sequences were observed very rarely, whereas some public TCRs were present in many individuals. Because counts were too low, roughly 17 rarely observed V segments, including chromosome 9 orphons, were left out of the earlier analysis of some 600 of the donors. According to the authors, the approach could potentially be generalized to other disease states and immunological phenotypes. When HLA alleles, especially DR and DQ, strongly co-occurred, attributing TCR associations to individual alleles was difficult. The classifier was reported to diagnose cytomegalovirus status with high specificity and sensitivity in both the original cohort and the validation cohort. Compared with the roughly 700-donor mean, donors in an Asian-associated ancestry cluster had fewer N-insertions in productive TCRs, according to a later genetic analysis. A later analysis found that HLA-associated TCR beta chains were more clonally expanded and had lower generation probabilities than equally common non-associated chains. Some IMGT-functional V segments, including TRBV6-2 and TRBV6-3, could not be told apart with the 87-base-pair reads, so those segments were excluded. Linkage disequilibrium might explain the correlated functional status among segregating V segments, but an unknown experimental factor could not be ruled out. V-gene and J-gene trimming of TCR beta chains was associated with a missense DCLRE1C variant in a later genetic analysis, and the association was replicated in an independent cohort. A later analysis found that TCR association rates varied across HLA loci, with DRB1 alleles showing the most associated TCRs and HLA-C alleles the fewest. Roughly uniform sequencing depth across donors was assumed in presence/absence analyses, although this assumption may not hold. A further reported finding was that TCR beta sequences accurately predicted the HLA-A and HLA-B alleles for most subjects in the first cohort. An earlier analysis of 587 of the donors showed that most TCR beta V segments appeared in productive rearrangements either about 87% or about 30% of the time, which broadly matched IMGT annotations. In a later analysis, around 17,000 TCR beta sequences were associated with specific HLA alleles at a false discovery rate of 0.05. Because some donors lacked HLA typing at each locus, the association tests relied only on the typed subset. A group of highly shared sequence variants was considered likely to be a technical artifact of the sequencing pipeline. The study gave a list of more than 150 TCR beta chains associated with cytomegalovirus. The only immune exposure information available for the cohort was CMV serostatus. Most CMV-associated TCR beta chains appeared to be HLA-restricted in a later analysis, and the HLA associations seemed to be driven largely by CMV exposure. This cohort had only TCR beta chains sequenced, and the lack of alpha or paired-chain data limited which features could be detected.

To prepare the library, the immunoSEQ multiplex PCR assay was applied. For the multiplex PCR, a mixture combining 60 forward primers for TCR Vbeta segments and 13 reverse primers for TCR Jbeta segments was used. Amplification of the CDR3 region of rearranged TCR beta genes was performed with a multiplex PCR assay on genomic DNA. The amplified TCR beta libraries were sequenced on the Illumina HiSeq System as 87-base-pair reads. Concerning the study's data processing: In a later analysis, some 80 million unique TCR beta chains were counted across the 666 repertoires, and approximately 9.9 million of these chains were shared by at least two donors. Raw reads were error-corrected and collapsed into unique sequences with a nearest-neighbor algorithm that merged closely related sequences to remove PCR and sequencing errors. Alignment of CDR3 sequences to IMGT reference sequences was used to assign V, D and J gene segments. For a sequence to be retained, at least a six-nucleotide match to both a V gene segment and a J gene segment was required. A rearrangement counted as productive if the CDR3 had no stop codons and remained in frame with V and J, and every other rearrangement counted as non-productive. CDR3 was defined according to IMGT convention as the region running from the second conserved V-encoded cysteine to the conserved J-encoded phenylalanine. In an earlier analysis of 587 of the donors, sequences lacking an unambiguous match to a single V gene segment were excluded. In an earlier analysis of 587 of the donors, a V segment was called functional when productive rearrangements were above 56.7%, and segregating when the standard deviation between donors exceeded 5%. A statistical classification framework was built for diagnosing cytomegalovirus status from the catalog of TCR beta chain sequences. A later analysis assigned V and J genes by comparing TCR nucleotide sequences with IMGT/GENE-DB human TR gene sequences. The TCRdist pipeline was used in a later analysis to assign CDR3 sequences and most-parsimonious VDJ recombination scenarios. A later analysis defined each TCR beta chain by its CDR3 amino acid sequence plus V-gene family, and excluded reads lacking a unique V-gene family. A later analysis removed nearly 600 highly shared, low-generation-probability nucleotide sequences to deal with suspected cross-contamination and a sequencing artifact. For each public chain, a later analysis derived a clonal expansion index from normalized ranks of inferred template counts within each repertoire. In a later analysis, generation probabilities were computed with a VDJ recombination model fitted to out-of-frame rearrangements, and the resulting probabilities were checked against IGoR. Hypergeometric tests were used in a later analysis to score TCR-TCR, TCR-HLA and TCR-CMV co-occurrence, with a repertoire-size bias correction applied to the TCR pairs. A later analysis estimated false discovery rates by permuting HLA or CMV assignments 20 times. In a later analysis, co-occurring TCRs were grouped using DBSCAN, with TCRdist sequence similarity added in when clustering inside HLA-allele-positive subsets. Co-occurrence clustering excluded repertoires with fewer than 30,000 or more than 120,000 public chains, plus five with anomalous nucleotide sharing. The table comes from immuneACCESS by way of TCRdb, which keeps in-frame sequences with V and J called. Part of the clones is missing from these tables; in studies checked, under half for an unresolved V gene and the rest for unknown reasons. V and J calls and clone size are as listed in that table; D and trimming were resolved from the DNA. This sample gives about 94,000 clones in total; over 60% of them show up just once. Under 4% of the sample comes from the top ten.

The CDR3, from cysteine to phenylalanine, totals 16 residues. The retained sequence is limited to the CDR3, 48 bases, with the frame set at the first base. Looking up the germline V gene yields CDR1 MGHRA and CDR2 YSYEKL. For this chain, trimming is 1 base at the V end and 1 base at the J end, and the number of junction bases without a gene match is 1. A note on this clone: This clone's antigen is unknown. No much larger clone is present one base from it, and per-base qualities are unavailable.

In total, approximately 700 healthy bone marrow donors made up the cohort. At the time of sampling, every cohort member was nominally healthy, though immune exposures that went unrecorded were likely present. The donor tested CMV seronegative, placing the donor among the 300 to 400 seronegative members of the cohort. Every donor gave a peripheral blood sample, and the peripheral blood mononuclear cells from that sample were used for TCR beta sequencing. The Qiagen DNeasy Blood Extraction Kit was used to extract genomic DNA from the blood cell samples. The specimen was PBMCs. This sequence was found in a man in his thirties or forties in good health and CMV-seronegative. The V and J genes are TRBV4-1 and TRBJ2-7; 13 central bases correspond to TRBD2. The CDR3 has the sequence CASSQAGLAGSYEQYF. The nucleotide sequence is TGCGCCAGCAGCCAAGCGGGACTAGCGGGATCCTACGAGCAGTACTTC.